Presented here are 30 T cell receptor beta chains from one specimen sequenced in a study of OX40 agonist ivuxolimab in advanced cancers. Data came from immunoSEQ multiplex PCR; TCRdb stores just in-frame clones and leaves some out. This sample has tens of thousands of clones, with around nine tenths found just once. Sequencing was performed on CD4+ or CD8+ T cells sorted from blood, taken in a trial of the OX40 agonist ivuxolimab. These receptors came from an adult with an advanced solid tumor such as melanoma, head and neck, liver or kidney cancer.

The J gene is TRBJ2-5, the V gene TRBV13; 8 bases are a match to TRBD1. Germline V gene sequence: CDR1 PRHDT, CDR2 FYEKMQ (reference sequence). The V segment lost 5 bases and the J segment 0 bases; nucleotides outside the gene matches: 14. The CDR3 runs to 18 residues. The CDR3: CASSRRQGLEWDQETQYF. The CDR3 coding sequence is TGTGCCAGCAGCAGACGACAGGGGCTGGAGTGGGACCAAGAGACCCAGTACTTC.

This sequence joins TRBV4-1 and TRBJ2-3, with 8 bases fitting TRBD1. Germline trimming cut 0 bases from V and 2 bases from J; bases unmatched to any gene: 4. The length of the CDR3 is 16 residues. Germline CDR1 reads MGHRA; CDR2 reads YSYEKL. The CDR3 nucleotides are TGCGCCAGCAGCCAAGAGGGCAGGGGGCACACAGATACGCAGTATTTT. Amino acids: CASSQEGRGHTDTQYF.

V and J are TRBV4-1 and TRBJ2-7; 7 bases line up with TRBD1. The CDR3 length is 15 residues. V lost 3 bases, J lost 2 bases, and 7 bases stayed unmatched. Germline CDR1 reads MGHRA; CDR2 reads YSYEKL. The CDR3 sequence: CASSQLDRAAYEQYF. The CDR3 nucleotides read TGCGCCAGCAGCCAGCTAGACAGGGCGGCCTACGAGCAGTACTTC.

This chain links TRBV18 with TRBJ2-3; D gene unclear. Between the trimmed V and J ends, which lost 3 bases and 1 base, there was a span of 8 bases. The CDR3 is made up of 14 amino acids. CDR1 KGHSH and CDR2 LQKENI come from the germline V gene. This CDR3 reads CASSPPQGTDTQYF. The CDR3 DNA sequence: TGTGCCAGCTCACCCCCGCAGGGCACAGATACGCAGTATTTT. Full variable domain (outside the CDR3, taken from reference TRBV18 and TRBJ2-3): NAGVMQNPRHLVRRRGQEARLRCSPMKGHSHVYWYRQLPEEGLKFMVYLQKENIIDESGMPKERFSAEFPKEGPSILRIQQVVRGDSAAYFCASSPPQGTDTQYFGPGTRLTVL.

This chain uses TRBV19 with TRBJ2-7; tentatively, D is TRBD2 (6 bases). Looked up from germline, CDR1 is LNHDA and CDR2 is SQIVND (reference sequence). Deletions cut 3 bases from V and 1 base from J, with 7 bases between. The CDR3 runs 13 residues. The CDR3 region is CASSIGGSYEQYF. As DNA, the CDR3 is TGTGCCAGTAGTATCGGGGGTTCCTACGAGCAGTACTTC. Full variable domain (missing parts from reference TRBV19 and TRBJ2-7): DGGITQSPKYLFRKEGQNVTLSCEQNLNHDAMYWYRQDPGQGLRLIYYSQIVNDFQKGDIAEGYSVSREKKESFPLTVTSAQKNPTAFYLCASSIGGSYEQYFGPGTRLTVT.

The chain couples TRBV19 to TRBJ2-7; TRBD2 matches 7 bases. Per the germline V gene, CDR1 is LNHDA and CDR2 is SQIVND (reference sequence). This CDR3 region has 13 residues. With V trimmed by 5 bases and J by 7 bases, 8 bases remained unmatched. This CDR3 reads CASSARLAGEQYF. The CDR3 coding sequence is TGTGCCAGTAGTGCAAGACTAGCAGGGGAGCAGTACTTC.

The chain carries TRBV4-1 and TRBJ2-3, with a weak D call TRBD2 (6 bases). The V end lost 1 base, the J end lost 0 bases, and 11 bases lay between the germline ends. Germline lookup yields CDR1 MGHRA and CDR2 YSYEKL. This CDR3 has 16 residues. The CDR3: CASSQVMGGSTDTQYF. In DNA form, the CDR3 reads TGCGCCAGCAGCCAAGTTATGGGGGGAAGCACAGATACGCAGTATTTT.

This chain joins TRBV5-5 and TRBJ2-7; D gene uncertain. CDR3 size: 12 residues. CDR1 SGHKS and CDR2 YYEKEE come from the germline V gene (reference sequence). V shed 2 bases and J shed 6 bases, with 9 bases lying between them. Here the CDR3 reads CASSFSGSEQYF. The DNA for the CDR3 is TGTGCCAGCAGCTTCTCGGGTTCCGAGCAGTACTTC.

This clone was counted a few times. The chain is built from TRBV6-5 and TRBJ1-6; 8 bases agree with TRBD1. Trimming removed 5 bases from V and 10 bases from J; junction bases left unmatched: 10. CDR1 MNHEY and CDR2 SVGAGI come from the germline V gene. The CDR3 covers 15 residues. The CDR3, as DNA: TGTGCCAGCAGTACCGGACAGGGTGGGGACTCACCCCTCCACTTT. It encodes CASSTGQGGDSPLHF.

V is TRBV2 and J is TRBJ2-5, with TRBD2 matching over 11 bases. V shed 1 base and J 3 bases; nucleotides not matched to a gene: 4. From germline, CDR1 is SNHLY and CDR2 FYNNEI. The length of the CDR3 is 16 residues. The CDR3 nucleotides read TGTGCCAGCAGTGAAGAGCTGACTAGCGGGGAAGAGACCCAGTACTTC. Translating it yields CASSEELTSGEETQYF.

The V and J genes are TRBV27 and TRBJ1-5; 9 bases are a match to TRBD1. The CDR3 loop spans 14 amino acids. CDR1 is MNHEY and CDR2 is SMNVEV in the germline V gene (reference sequence). V trimming: 3 bases; J trimming: 4 bases; junction bases outside the gene matches: 1. The CDR3 region has the DNA TGTGCCAGCAGTTTCGGACAGGGGAATCAGCCCCAGCATTTT. Amino acids: CASSFGQGNQPQHF.

The V gene is TRBV27, the J gene TRBJ2-5, with D unclear. This CDR3 contains 13 residues. V gave up 2 bases and J gave up 1 base, with 5 bases separating them. Germline V CDR1 and CDR2: MNHEY, SMNVEV (reference sequence). DNA of the CDR3: TGTGCCAGCAGTTTAGGGATCCAAGAGACCCAGTACTTC. Translating gives CASSLGIQETQYF.

The genes are TRBV7-9 and TRBJ2-1; D may be TRBD2 (6 bases). Trimming pared 4 bases from V and 2 bases from J, leaving 12 bases between. Per the germline V gene, CDR1 is SEHNR and CDR2 is FQNEAQ (reference sequence). The CDR3 has 15 residues. CDR3 loop: CASSSGLHPYNEQFF. DNA of the CDR3: TGTGCCAGCAGCTCCGGACTACACCCCTACAATGAGCAGTTCTTC.

The V and J genes are TRBV7-6 and TRBJ1-1, with a tentative D call TRBD1 (6 bases). Germline values: CDR1 SGHVS, CDR2 FNYEAQ. This CDR3 comprises 15 residues. V shed 1 base and J shed 1 base, with 10 bases lying between them. The CDR3 reads CASSLGWGQNTEAFF. CDR3 in DNA: TGTGCCAGCAGCTTAGGTTGGGGGCAGAACACTGAAGCTTTCTTT.

The chain has TRBV10-3 and TRBJ2-3, with 11 bases lining up with TRBD2. The J segment lost 5 bases and the V segment lost 5 bases, leaving 6 bases of the junction unmatched. The CDR3 runs 15 residues. Germline CDR1 and CDR2: ENHRY and SYGVKD. In DNA form, the CDR3 reads TGTGCCATCAGTCCGACTAGCGGGATTGGAGATACGCAGTATTTT. Residues: CAISPTSGIGDTQYF.

This clone was recorded only once. V and J are TRBV11-2 and TRBJ1-5; D ambiguous. Trimming removed 5 bases at V and 6 bases at J, with 11 bases between. Germline V gene data show CDR1 as SGHAT and CDR2 as FQNNGV. CDR3 length equals 13 residues. The CDR3 DNA reads as TGTGCCAGCAGCCCACCAGGTGGTCAGCCCCAGCATTTT. Encoded protein: CASSPPGGQPQHF.

The V and J genes are TRBV5-4 and TRBJ2-3; 7 bases agree with TRBD1. This CDR3 has 15 residues. V trimming: 2 bases; J trimming: 3 bases; junction bases outside the gene matches: 6. Germline V gives CDR1 SGHNT, CDR2 YYREEE (reference sequence). The CDR3 sequence is CASSLAQGSTDTQYF. Here the CDR3 DNA reads TGTGCCAGCAGCTTAGCACAGGGGTCTACAGATACGCAGTATTTT.

The rearrangement links TRBV19 to TRBJ2-7; possibly TRBD1 for D (6 bases). The V end lost 3 bases, the J end lost 0 bases, and 9 bases lay between the germline ends. Per germline, CDR1 LNHDA and CDR2 SQIVND (reference sequence). The CDR3 runs 14 residues. The CDR3 nucleotides are TGTGCCAGTAGTATCGACAGGAGCTCCTACGAGCAGTACTTC. Translating gives CASSIDRSSYEQYF.

The table lists this clone with a count of one. The DNA of the CDR3 is TGTGCCAGCAGTGAAACTTGGGGGGGGGCTGTCACAGATACGCAGTATTTT. It translates to CASSETWGGAVTDTQYF. This chain joins TRBV6-1 and TRBJ2-3; D is perhaps TRBD2 (7 bases). The V gene lost 2 bases and the J gene lost 2 bases, with 17 bases spanning the gap. The germline V gene has CDR1 MNHNS and CDR2 SASEGT. The CDR3 is made up of 17 amino acids.

The chain joins TRBV27 to TRBJ2-3, with TRBD2 identical over 8 bases. The V gene's germline CDR1 is MNHEY and CDR2 SMNVEV (reference sequence). V lost 4 bases, J lost 3 bases, and 6 bases stayed unmatched. CDR3 length: 15 residues. This chain's CDR3 is CASSWTSRITDTQYF. CDR3 bases: TGTGCCAGCAGTTGGACTAGCAGGATTACAGATACGCAGTATTTT.

A few counts support this clone. This chain links TRBV6-6 with TRBJ2-7, with 11 bases identical to TRBD1. This CDR3 contains 15 residues. J gave up 5 bases and V 6 bases, and 9 bases lay outside the gene matches. The germline V gene has CDR1 MNHNY and CDR2 SVGAGI (reference sequence). The CDR3 DNA is TGTGCCAGCAGGCCTGGGACAGGGGGGCTGCACGAGCAGTACTTC. As protein: CASRPGTGGLHEQYF.

The CDR3 nucleotides are TGTGCTAGTGGTTTGGTCCAGGGTGTGACCGGGGAGCTGTTTTTT. Translation gives CASGLVQGVTGELFF. The chain employs TRBV12-5 and TRBJ2-2, with D maybe TRBD1 (5 bases). CDR1 and CDR2 from the germline V gene are LGHNT and FRNRAP. The CDR3 spans 15 residues. The V gene lost 0 bases and the J gene lost 5 bases, with 10 bases spanning the gap.

V usage is TRBV7-8 and J usage is TRBJ2-7, with D tentatively TRBD1 (6 bases). The V gene lost 0 bases and the J gene lost 3 bases, with 12 bases spanning the gap. Germline V gene sequence: CDR1 SGHVS, CDR2 FQNEAQ. The CDR3 totals 15 residues. CDR3: CASSLAGDTYYEQYF. CDR3 bases: TGTGCCAGCAGCTTAGCAGGGGACACCTACTACGAGCAGTACTTC.

The rearrangement links TRBV2 to TRBJ2-7, with 8 nucleotides matching TRBD1. The germline gives CDR1 SNHLY, CDR2 FYNNEI. This CDR3 has 12 amino acids. V shed 7 bases and J 5 bases; nucleotides not matched to a gene: 4. CDR3: CASKDRANEQYF. CDR3 nucleotide sequence: TGTGCCAGCAAGGACAGGGCCAACGAGCAGTACTTC.

This chain connects TRBV28 to TRBJ1-1, with D unclear. CDR1 is MDHEN and CDR2 is SYDVKM in the germline V gene. The V end lost 7 bases, the J end lost 3 bases, and 18 bases lay between the germline ends. The CDR3 is 15 residues long. In DNA form, the CDR3 reads TGTGCCAGCACCCCTAAGACAAGATTGTACACTGAAGCTTTCTTT. This sequence encodes CASTPKTRLYTEAFF.

The gene calls are TRBV5-4 and TRBJ2-1; D is unclear. Germline V CDR1 and CDR2: SGHNT, YYREEE (reference sequence). The CDR3 length is 14 residues. The V gene lost 0 bases and the J gene lost 2 bases, with 6 bases spanning the gap. CDR3 DNA: TGTGCCAGCAGCTTGGAGGCTCCCTACAATGAGCAGTTCTTC. Protein sequence: CASSLEAPYNEQFF. Based on the CDR3 plus reference TRBV5-4 and TRBJ2-1, the full variable domain is ETGVTQSPTHLIKTRGQQVTLRCSSQSGHNTVSWYQQALGQGPQFIFQYYREEENGRGNFPPRFSGLQFPNYSSELNVNALELDDSALYLCASSLEAPYNEQFFGPGTRLTVL.

The genes are TRBV2 and TRBJ2-5; tentative D call: TRBD1 (6 bases). Germline V gene data show CDR1 as SNHLY and CDR2 as FYNNEI. The CDR3 contains 14 residues. The V and J ends lost 6 bases and 2 bases respectively, with 13 bases between them. CDR3 amino acids: CASSWDIGQETQYF. The DNA of the CDR3 is TGTGCCAGCAGCTGGGACATAGGGCAAGAGACCCAGTACTTC.

The chain employs TRBV5-1 and TRBJ2-5; 7 nucleotides align to TRBD1. Germline lookup yields CDR1 SGHRS and CDR2 YFSETQ. The CDR3 runs 15 residues. The V segment lost 3 bases and the J segment 1 base; nucleotides outside the gene matches: 6. CDR3 bases: TGCGCCAGCAGCTCCGGGACAGTTAGCCAAGAGACCCAGTACTTC. It encodes CASSSGTVSQETQYF.

This sequence joins TRBV11-1 and TRBJ2-2; D may be TRBD1 (6 bases). Deletions cut 8 bases from V and 0 bases from J, with 10 bases between. This CDR3 is built from 14 residues. CDR1 SGHAT and CDR2 FQDESV come from the germline V gene (reference sequence). This chain's CDR3 is CASLGAANTGELFF. CDR3 nucleotides: TGTGCCAGCCTGGGGGCCGCGAACACCGGGGAGCTGTTTTTT.

V is TRBV19 and J is TRBJ2-5; D is perhaps TRBD2 (6 bases). CDR1 is LNHDA, CDR2 SQIVND, per germline (reference sequence). Trimming removed 8 bases from V and 1 base from J, with 11 bases in between. The CDR3 spans 13 residues. The CDR3 loop reads CASGPGGQETQYF. CDR3 in DNA: TGTGCCAGTGGCCCCGGGGGCCAAGAGACCCAGTACTTC.